The 7 T cell receptor beta chains below come from one sample, sequenced in a study of cytomegalovirus exposure and HLA in healthy donors. PCR primers comprised 60 Vbeta and 13 Jbeta primers. Assay: immunoSEQ multiplex PCR; the TCRdb copy retains only in-frame clones and omits some. Counted here are 95,000 to 110,000 clones, approximately 66% occurring once; the ten biggest clones make up around 3.5%. Sequencing was carried out using PBMCs. The receptors derive from a woman aged 50 to 60 in good health and CMV-seronegative.

J is TRBJ1-1 and V is TRBV19, with D perhaps TRBD1 (6 bases). Germline CDR1 and CDR2: LNHDA and SQIVND (reference sequence). This CDR3 spans 15 amino acids. V was shortened by 9 bases and J by 0 bases, with 17 bases between the two germline ends. The DNA for the CDR3 is TGTGCCAGCCGGGACACCAGTACCATGAACACTGAAGCTTTCTTT. Protein: CASRDTSTMNTEAFF.

The J gene is TRBJ2-7, the V gene TRBV2; tentative D call: TRBD2 (6 bases). Germline V gene data show CDR1 as SNHLY and CDR2 as FYNNEI. The CDR3 loop spans 15 amino acids. V lost 1 base, J lost 7 bases, and 17 bases lay in between. As DNA, the CDR3 is TGTGCCAGCAGTGAAGAAAGGGTCAGGGCGGGGGAGCAGTACTTC. Its protein is CASSEERVRAGEQYF.

The rearrangement uses TRBV7-3 and TRBJ2-5; 7 bases align to TRBD2. This CDR3 is built from 17 residues. Germline CDR1 reads SGHTA; CDR2 reads FQGTGA. V lost 5 bases, J lost 1 base, and 13 bases stayed unmatched. CDR3 residues: CASSPRGGLAVQETQYF. In nucleotides, the CDR3 is TGTGCCAGCAGCCCCCGGGGCGGGCTAGCGGTCCAAGAGACCCAGTACTTC. Drawing the rest from reference TRBV7-3 and TRBJ2-5, the complete variable domain is GAGVSQTPSNKVTEKGKYVELRCDPISGHTALYWYRQSLGQGPEFLIYFQGTGAADDSGLPNDRFFAVRPEGSVSTLKIQRTERGDSAVYLCASSPRGGLAVQETQYFGPGTRLLVL.

The chain uses TRBV7-2 and TRBJ1-2; 8 positions agree with TRBD1. This CDR3 region has 14 residues. The germline CDR1 and CDR2 sequences are SGHTA and FQGNSA. V gave up 3 bases and J gave up 4 bases; unmatched junction bases: 4. CDR3 DNA sequence: TGTGCCAGCAGCTTCGACAGGGGCTTCTATGGCTACACCTTC. It yields the protein CASSFDRGFYGYTF.

The rearrangement joins TRBV29-1 to TRBJ2-5; D unclear. The germline V gene has CDR1 SQVTM and CDR2 ANQGSEA. The CDR3 is 13 amino acids. The ends were cut back, 7 bases at V and 0 bases at J, with 12 bases in the middle. The CDR3 DNA follows: TGCAGCGCGAAGTCCGGGTACCAAGAGACCCAGTACTTC. Protein product: CSAKSGYQETQYF.

The V and J genes are TRBV7-9 and TRBJ2-7; 7 nucleotides line up with TRBD1. There are 16 residues in the CDR3. V lost 4 bases, J lost 0 bases, and 9 bases stayed unmatched. From germline, CDR1 is SEHNR and CDR2 FQNEAQ (reference sequence). The DNA for the CDR3 is TGTGCCAGCAGCTCGGGACAGCTTTTAAGCTCCTACGAGCAGTACTTC. Translation gives CASSSGQLLSSYEQYF.

This clone was found once. J is TRBJ2-1 and V is TRBV7-2; TRBD2 is a possible D gene (6 bases). CDR3 length: 14 residues. With 1 base removed from V and 10 bases from J, the gap between germline ends came to 14 bases. Germline V lookup: CDR1 SGHTA, CDR2 FQGNSA. CDR3 bases: TGTGCCAGCAGCTTAGGGAGGCTAGCGAAGGAGCAGTTCTTC. Amino acid sequence: CASSLGRLAKEQFF.